What follows are 16 T cell receptor beta chains derived from one specimen sequenced in a study of PD-1 blockade in classical Hodgkin lymphoma. Here immunoSEQ multiplex PCR was the method, and the copy in TCRdb shows in-frame clones only, minus some. The repertoire consists of roughly 77,000 clones, with 93% occurring once and the leading ten covering about 2.5%. Sample time point: newly diagnosed, previously untreated cHL patient sample. Sequenced: peripheral blood mononuclear cells (PBMCs). These receptors came from a human donor with classical Hodgkin lymphoma.

The chain uses TRBV5-1 and TRBJ2-7; 11 bases match TRBD1. Germline CDR1 reads SGHRS; CDR2 reads YFSETQ. The CDR3 runs to 15 residues. The V gene end was trimmed by 2 bases and the J gene end by 4 bases; junction bases not matched to a gene: 5. CDR3 nucleotides: TGCGCCAGCAGCTTCGGACAGGGGGCTGGGTACGAGCAGTACTTC. Protein product: CASSFGQGAGYEQYF. Drawing the rest from reference TRBV5-1 and TRBJ2-7, the complete variable domain is KAGVTQTPRYLIKTRGQQVTLSCSPISGHRSVSWYQQTPGQGLQFLFEYFSETQRNKGNFPGRFSGRQFSNSRSEMNVSTLELGDSALYLCASSFGQGAGYEQYFGPGTRLTVT.

The V call is TRBV7-8, the J call TRBJ1-2; D gene ambiguous. The V end was cut by 0 bases, the J end by 7 bases, with 9 bases between. The CDR3 runs to 13 residues. The germline V gene encodes CDR1 SGHVS and CDR2 FQNEAQ. CDR3 residues: CASSLAGRSGYTF. Written as DNA, the CDR3 is TGTGCCAGCAGCTTAGCGGGCCGGAGTGGCTACACCTTC.

The chain links TRBV28 to TRBJ2-2, with 10 nucleotides matching TRBD1. Unmatched junction bases numbered 2, after V lost 6 bases and J lost 7 bases. CDR1 is MDHEN and CDR2 is SYDVKM in the germline V gene. This CDR3 comprises 13 residues. CDR3 sequence reads: CASRDRGGGELFF. The CDR3 DNA follows: TGTGCCAGCAGGGACAGGGGGGGCGGGGAGCTGTTTTTT.

This clone was found a few times. The V call is TRBV10-3, the J call TRBJ2-3; 8 bases fit TRBD1. Germline CDR1 and CDR2: ENHRY and SYGVKD. The CDR3 has 13 residues. With 5 bases clipped from V and 4 bases from J, the junction kept 2 bases outside the gene matches. The CDR3 bases are TGTGCCATCAGTTCAGGGGGCGCAGATACGCAGTATTTT. Its protein is CAISSGGADTQYF.

The CDR3 region has the DNA TGCGCCAGCAGCTTGGTAGGTCTAGCGGGGGGAGAGCAGTTCTTC. Protein: CASSLVGLAGGEQFF. V usage is TRBV5-1 and J usage is TRBJ2-1, with 11 bases fitting TRBD2. CDR1 and CDR2 (germline): SGHRS, YFSETQ. V shed 0 bases, J shed 10 bases, and the junction held 6 bases outside the gene matches. The CDR3 contains 15 residues.

The chain has TRBV2 and TRBJ1-2; weak D call: TRBD1 (6 bases). The germline gives CDR1 SNHLY, CDR2 FYNNEI. CDR3 length: 17 residues. The germline V and J ends were trimmed by 7 bases and 4 bases, with 25 bases remaining between them. In DNA, the CDR3 is TGTGCCAGCAAGCCCGACAGGAGGGGGTCTAGGGCCTATGGCTACACCTTC. This sequence encodes CASKPDRRGSRAYGYTF. The whole variable domain, filled in from reference TRBV2 and TRBJ1-2, reads EPEVTQTPSHQVTQMGQEVILRCVPISNHLYFYWYRQILGQKVEFLVSFYNNEISEKSEIFDDQFSVERPDGSNFTLKIRSTKLEDSAMYFCASKPDRRGSRAYGYTFGSGTRLTVV.

The chain carries TRBV6-1 and TRBJ2-5; D possibly corresponds to TRBD1 (5 bases). The CDR3 covers 14 residues. Per the germline V gene, CDR1 is MNHNS and CDR2 is SASEGT. Between the trimmed V and J ends, which lost 0 bases and 2 bases, there was a span of 7 bases. CDR3 nucleotide sequence: TGTGCCAGCAGTGAAGCCGACAGTCAAGAGACCCAGTACTTC. Its protein product is CASSEADSQETQYF.

This chain joins TRBV29-1 and TRBJ1-2; possibly TRBD1 for D (5 bases). Trimming took off 0 bases at V and 7 bases at J, with 30 bases between the two ends. The germline V gene encodes CDR1 SQVTM and CDR2 ANQGSEA. The CDR3 consists of 19 residues. The CDR3 reads CSVEDRSVRAIGWGSGYTF. For the CDR3, the DNA is TGCAGCGTTGAAGATCGATCAGTTCGAGCCATTGGGTGGGGGAGTGGCTACACCTTC.

V usage is TRBV1 and J usage is TRBJ2-1; the DNA was not used to check the table's D call, TRBD1. TRBV1 is noted as a pseudogene. CDR3 length: 18 amino acids. The CDR3 region has the DNA TGCACCAGCAGCCAATTAAGGGTCGGAGGACAGAGGGGTGAGGAGCAGTTCTTC. Encoded protein: CTSSQLRVGGQRGEEQFF.

V gene TRBV4-1 combines with J gene TRBJ1-4; the match to TRBD1 covers 9 bases. CDR3 length equals 16 residues. CDR1 is MGHRA and CDR2 is YSYEKL in the germline V gene. With V trimmed by 1 base and J by 7 bases, 7 bases remained unmatched. CDR3 residues: CASSQVGGQGGEKLFF. CDR3 sequence (DNA): TGCGCCAGCAGCCAAGTAGGGGGACAGGGTGGTGAAAAACTGTTTTTT.

The chain carries TRBV10-3 and TRBJ2-2; D unresolved. V was trimmed by 7 bases and J by 6 bases, leaving 9 bases between them. The germline V gene encodes CDR1 ENHRY and CDR2 SYGVKD. The CDR3 is made up of 12 amino acids. CDR3 in amino acids: CAITPGSGELFF. DNA of the CDR3: TGTGCCATCACCCCCGGGTCCGGGGAGCTGTTTTTT.

V usage is TRBV27 and J usage is TRBJ1-4; D is uncertain. Trimming removed 5 bases from V and 3 bases from J, with 13 bases in between. The CDR3 is 15 residues long. Per the germline V gene, CDR1 is MNHEY and CDR2 is SMNVEV (reference sequence). The CDR3 loop reads CASSRHYQANEKLFF. DNA for the CDR3: TGTGCCAGCAGTCGCCACTATCAGGCTAATGAAAAACTGTTTTTT.

About this clone: One end of the junction fails to match germline, which may point to a read error. The V and J genes are TRBV7-2 and TRBJ1-2, with TRBD1 as a possible D gene (5 bases). The CDR3 covers 11 residues. Per germline, CDR1 SGHTA and CDR2 FQGNSA. CDR3 sequence (DNA): TGTGCCAGCAGCTCCTACAGCGGGGCCTCCTTC. It translates to CASSSYSGASF.

This chain links TRBV5-1 with TRBJ1-1; 8 bases are shared with TRBD1. The CDR3 runs 14 residues. The ends lost 4 bases at V and 4 bases at J; junction bases unmatched: 6. The germline CDR1 and CDR2 sequences are SGHRS and YFSETQ. In DNA, the CDR3 is TGCGCCAGCAGCATCGGACAGGGAGGCACTGAAGCTTTCTTT. Protein sequence: CASSIGQGGTEAFF.

This chain connects TRBV28 to TRBJ1-3; D is ambiguous. The CDR3 contains 16 residues. Trimming pared 2 bases from V and 0 bases from J, leaving 11 bases between. The germline gives CDR1 MDHEN, CDR2 SYDVKM. The CDR3 protein is CASSLPSGVSGNTIYF. The DNA for the CDR3 is TGTGCCAGCAGTTTACCCAGCGGTGTCTCTGGAAACACCATATATTTT.

The chain's CDR3 is CAARGTYTGELFF. CDR3 bases: TGTGCCGCCAGGGGGACGTACACCGGGGAGCTGTTTTTT. The rearrangement links TRBV6-6 to TRBJ2-2; 7 bases are a match to TRBD1. V was clipped by 11 bases and J by 3 bases; unmatched bases: 6. Germline-derived CDR1 and CDR2 are MNHNY and SVGAGI (reference sequence). CDR3 size: 13 residues.